What follows are 13 T cell receptor beta chains derived from one specimen sequenced in a study of CD8+ T cells in alopecia areata. The treatment is: oral pan-JAK inhibitor, 5-10 mg twice daily. Sequencing templates came from extracted RNA that was reverse transcribed into cDNA. Profiled with immunoSEQ multiplex PCR; TCRdb holds only in-frame clones, not every one. The sample holds some 110,000 clones, less than 75% seen once. The sample consisted of CD8+ T cells sorted from blood, taken at week 4, from a patient treated with tofacitinib. These receptors were collected from a human donor with alopecia areata.

V gene TRBV2 combines with J gene TRBJ1-5; D is unclear. Trimming took 3 bases from V and 9 from J, leaving 9 bases between them. CDR1 SNHLY and CDR2 FYNNEI come from the germline V gene. The length of the CDR3 is 12 residues. The DNA of the CDR3 is TGTGCCAGCAGTGAGGCAGCTCGGCCCCAGCATTTT. Residues: CASSEAARPQHF.

The chain has TRBV7-9 and TRBJ2-2, with no clear D. CDR3 length: 12 amino acids. V was clipped by 3 bases and J by 9 bases, with 8 bases between them. In germline, CDR1 is SEHNR, CDR2 FQNEAQ (reference sequence). CDR3 coding DNA: TGTGCCAGCAGCTTTGAGACGAGGGAGCTGTTTTTT. This translates into CASSFETRELFF. Based on the CDR3 plus reference TRBV7-9 and TRBJ2-2, the full variable domain is DTGVSQNPRHKITKRGQNVTFRCDPISEHNRLYWYRQTLGQGPEFLTYFQNEAQLEKSRLLSDRFSAERPKGSFSTLEIQRTEQGDSAMYLCASSFETRELFFGEGSRLTVL.

The chain uses TRBV25-1 and TRBJ1-2; D perhaps matches TRBD1 (5 bases). V lost 3 bases, J lost 4 bases, and 9 bases lay in between. Germline V gene data show CDR1 as MGHDK and CDR2 as SYGVNS. This CDR3 comprises 13 residues. The DNA for the CDR3 is TGTGCCAGCAGTGATCAGGGCTCCTATGGCTACACCTTC. Protein product: CASSDQGSYGYTF.

The chain joins TRBV7-9 to TRBJ2-1; D perhaps matches TRBD2 (6 bases). This CDR3 is built from 13 residues. Trimming took off 5 bases at V and 7 bases at J, with 12 bases between the two ends. Germline V gene sequence: CDR1 SEHNR, CDR2 FQNEAQ (reference sequence). The CDR3 DNA follows: TGTGCCAGCAGCCTACCTGGGGGGAATGAGCAGTTCTTC. Encoded protein: CASSLPGGNEQFF.

This sequence joins TRBV6-5 and TRBJ2-5; 10 nucleotides line up with TRBD1. CDR3 length equals 15 residues. V lost 2 bases to trimming and J lost 5 bases; unmatched junction nucleotides: 5. Germline V lookup: CDR1 MNHEY, CDR2 SVGAGI. CDR3 in DNA: TGTGCCAGCAGTTACGGGGACAGGGGAAGGGAGACCCAGTACTTC. As protein: CASSYGDRGRETQYF.

This clone was picked up a small number of times. This chain joins TRBV25-1 and TRBJ1-2; tentative D call: TRBD1 (5 bases). This CDR3 is 13 amino acids long. With 8 bases removed from V and 4 bases from J, the gap between germline ends came to 14 bases. The V gene's germline CDR1 is MGHDK and CDR2 SYGVNS. The CDR3 here is CASGDGFFYGYTF. Written as DNA, the CDR3 is TGTGCCAGCGGGGACGGTTTCTTCTATGGCTACACCTTC.

The table lists this clone with a count of one. This rearrangement joins TRBV29-1 to TRBJ2-5, with TRBD2 as a possible D gene (6 bases). The CDR3 consists of 11 residues. Germline values: CDR1 SQVTM, CDR2 ANQGSEA. V shed 7 bases and J shed 7 bases, with 13 bases lying between them. In DNA, the CDR3 is TGCAGCGCGGCCCGGCGGGGGACCCAGTACTTC. Encoded protein: CSAARRGTQYF.

This clone occurred a few times. V gene TRBV6-6 combines with J gene TRBJ2-1; 10 nucleotides match TRBD2. V dropped 3 bases and J dropped 8; count of bases not matched to a gene: 7. CDR1 is MNHNY, CDR2 SVGAGI, per germline (reference sequence). The CDR3 consists of 15 residues. The CDR3 region is CASSYGLAGEDEQFF. The DNA of the CDR3 is TGTGCCAGCAGTTATGGGCTAGCGGGGGAGGATGAGCAGTTCTTC.

On this clone itself: Other DNA sequences in this specimen translate into the identical CDR3. The DNA for the CDR3 is TGCAGCGTTGAGGGCCAAAACTATGGCTACACCTTC. Translation gives CSVEGQNYGYTF. V and J are TRBV29-1 and TRBJ1-2; D unresolved. The germline CDR1 and CDR2 sequences are SQVTM and ANQGSEA. Trimming stripped 3 bases from V and 2 bases from J, with 7 bases between. This CDR3 is built from 12 residues.

This chain connects TRBV9 to TRBJ1-2, with D perhaps TRBD1 (5 bases). V gave up 4 bases and J gave up 0 bases, with 16 bases separating them. This CDR3 contains 16 residues. Germline assignment: CDR1 SGDLS and CDR2 YYNGEE. The CDR3 is CASSPQGSTTNYGYTF. The CDR3 nucleotides read TGTGCCAGCAGCCCCCAGGGCAGCACGACTAACTATGGCTACACCTTC.

This clone was picked up a small number of times. The chain employs TRBV29-1 and TRBJ2-5; 13 positions agree with TRBD2. The CDR3 length is 16 residues. CDR1 and CDR2 from the germline V gene are SQVTM and ANQGSEA. The V gene end was trimmed by 1 base and the J gene end by 7 bases; junction bases not matched to a gene: 9. The CDR3 DNA follows: TGCAGCGTTGAAGGACTAGCGGGGGGCCAAGGGGTGACCCAGTACTTC. Translating it yields CSVEGLAGGQGVTQYF.

The rearrangement uses TRBV7-2 and TRBJ1-1; D uncertain. The germline CDR1 and CDR2 sequences are SGHTA and FQGNSA. V dropped 5 bases and J dropped 0 bases, with 10 bases sitting between them. This CDR3 is built from 14 residues. CDR3 sequence (DNA): TGTGCCAGCAGCCCCTGGGAGTTGAACACTGAAGCTTTCTTT. Translating it yields CASSPWELNTEAFF.

This chain connects TRBV6-1 to TRBJ2-1, with 8 positions matching TRBD2. CDR1 and CDR2 (germline): MNHNS, SASEGT. The V segment lost 4 bases and the J segment 6 bases; nucleotides outside the gene matches: 11. There are 16 residues in the CDR3. The CDR3 protein is CASSVPLGLAGNEQFF. The CDR3 coding sequence is TGTGCCAGCAGTGTACCCCTAGGACTAGCCGGCAATGAGCAGTTCTTC.